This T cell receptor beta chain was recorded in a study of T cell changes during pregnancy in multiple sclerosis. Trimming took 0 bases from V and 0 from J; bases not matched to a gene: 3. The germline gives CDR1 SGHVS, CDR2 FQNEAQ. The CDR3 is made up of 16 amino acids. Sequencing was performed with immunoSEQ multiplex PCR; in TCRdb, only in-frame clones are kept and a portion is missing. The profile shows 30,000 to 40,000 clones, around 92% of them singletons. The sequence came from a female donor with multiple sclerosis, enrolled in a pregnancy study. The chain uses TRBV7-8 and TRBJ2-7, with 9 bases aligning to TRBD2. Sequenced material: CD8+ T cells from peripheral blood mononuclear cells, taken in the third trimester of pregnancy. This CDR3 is CASSLAAGGSSYEQYF. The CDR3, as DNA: TGTGCCAGCAGCTTAGCGGCGGGGGGGAGCTCCTACGAGCAGTACTTC.